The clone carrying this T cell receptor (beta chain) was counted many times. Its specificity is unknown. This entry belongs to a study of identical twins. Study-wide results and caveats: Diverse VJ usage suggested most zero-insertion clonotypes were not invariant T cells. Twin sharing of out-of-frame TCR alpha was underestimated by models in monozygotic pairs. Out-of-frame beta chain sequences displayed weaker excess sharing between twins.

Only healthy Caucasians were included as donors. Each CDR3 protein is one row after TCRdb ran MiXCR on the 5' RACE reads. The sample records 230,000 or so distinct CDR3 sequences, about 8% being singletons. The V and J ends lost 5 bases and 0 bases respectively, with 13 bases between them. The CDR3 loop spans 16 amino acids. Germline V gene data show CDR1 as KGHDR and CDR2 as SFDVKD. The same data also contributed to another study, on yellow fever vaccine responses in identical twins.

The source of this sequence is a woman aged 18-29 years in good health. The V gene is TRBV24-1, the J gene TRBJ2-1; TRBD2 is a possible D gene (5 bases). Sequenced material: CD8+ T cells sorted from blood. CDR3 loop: CATSGVGGSSYNEQFF. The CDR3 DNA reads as TGTGCCACCAGTGGAGTTGGAGGTTCCTCCTACAATGAGCAGTTCTTC.